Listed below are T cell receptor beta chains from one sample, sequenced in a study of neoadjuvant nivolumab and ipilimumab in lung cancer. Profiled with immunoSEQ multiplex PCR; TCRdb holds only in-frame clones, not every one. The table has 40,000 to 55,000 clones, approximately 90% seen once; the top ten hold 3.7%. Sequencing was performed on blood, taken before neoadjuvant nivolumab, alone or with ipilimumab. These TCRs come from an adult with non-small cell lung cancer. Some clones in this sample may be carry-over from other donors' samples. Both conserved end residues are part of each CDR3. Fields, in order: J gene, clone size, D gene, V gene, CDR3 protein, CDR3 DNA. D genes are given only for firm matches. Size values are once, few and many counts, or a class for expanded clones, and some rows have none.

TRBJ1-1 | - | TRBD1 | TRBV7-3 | CASSLDRVTEAFF | TGTGCCAGCAGTCTGGACAGGGTCACTGAAGCTTTCTTT
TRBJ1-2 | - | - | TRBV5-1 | CASSLGFGLGYTF | TGCGCCAGCAGCTTAGGTTTCGGGTTGGGCTACACCTTC
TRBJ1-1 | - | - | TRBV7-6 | CASSSSRNTEAFF | TGTGCCAGCAGTTCGAGCCGGAACACTGAAGCTTTCTTT
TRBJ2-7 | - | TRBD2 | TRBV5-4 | CASNASRQREDVPSEQYF | TGTGCCAGCAACGCTTCGAGGCAGCGGGAGGACGTCCCGTCCGAGCAGTACTTC
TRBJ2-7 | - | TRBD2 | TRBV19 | CASSPPKRERSYEQYF | TGTGCCAGTAGTCCTCCCAAGCGGGAGCGATCCTACGAGCAGTACTTC
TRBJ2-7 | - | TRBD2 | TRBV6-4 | CASVGRREQYF | TGTGCCAGCGTCGGGAGGCGCGAGCAGTACTTC
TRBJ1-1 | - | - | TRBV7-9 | CASSPRGGVETEAFF | TGTGCCAGCAGCCCACGAGGAGGGGTGGAAACTGAAGCTTTCTTT
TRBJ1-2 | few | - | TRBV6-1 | CASSENPRADYGYTF | TGTGCCAGCAGTGAAAACCCCAGGGCGGACTATGGCTACACCTTC
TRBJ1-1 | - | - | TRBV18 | CASSQGQNTEAFF | TGTGCCAGCTCACAGGGACAGAACACTGAAGCTTTCTTT
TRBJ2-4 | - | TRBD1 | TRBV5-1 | CASSWGQGRSKNIQYF | TGCGCCAGCAGCTGGGGACAGGGAAGAAGCAAAAACATTCAGTACTTC
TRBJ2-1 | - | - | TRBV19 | CATQGRAVNEQFF | TGTGCCACCCAAGGCCGGGCAGTCAATGAGCAGTTCTTC
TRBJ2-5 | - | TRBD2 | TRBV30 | CAWSPPSGRAGETQYF | TGTGCCTGGAGTCCCCCTAGCGGGAGGGCGGGAGAGACCCAGTACTTC
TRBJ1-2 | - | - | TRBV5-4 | CASSLVDSNYGYTF | TGTGCCAGCAGCTTGGTTGACAGTAACTATGGCTACACCTTC
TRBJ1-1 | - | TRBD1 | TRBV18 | CASSRQGGNAFTEAFF | TGTGCCAGCTCAAGACAGGGGGGAAATGCGTTCACTGAAGCTTTCTTT
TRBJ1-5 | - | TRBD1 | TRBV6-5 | CASSYSRDRGKPQHF | TGTGCCAGCAGTTACTCGAGGGACAGGGGGAAGCCCCAGCATTTT
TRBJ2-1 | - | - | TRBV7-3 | CASSLGGTRYNEQFF | TGTGCCAGCAGCTTGGGAGGGACAAGGTACAATGAGCAGTTCTTC
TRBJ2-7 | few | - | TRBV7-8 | CASSLGQSSYEQYF | TGTGCCAGCAGCTTAGGACAGAGCTCCTACGAGCAGTACTTC
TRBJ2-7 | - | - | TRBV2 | CASSSLGDGTYEQYF | TGTGCCAGCAGTTCGCTGGGGGACGGAACCTACGAGCAGTACTTC
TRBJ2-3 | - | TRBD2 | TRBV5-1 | CASSAGTSGTINTQYF | TGCGCCAGCAGCGCTGGGACTAGCGGGACCATAAATACGCAGTATTTT
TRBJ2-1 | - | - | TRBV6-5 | CASSYVLDDEQFF | TGTGCCAGCAGTTACGTACTAGATGATGAGCAGTTCTTC
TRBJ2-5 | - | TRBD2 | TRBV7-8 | CASSFNRLAGGYQETQYF | TGTGCCAGCAGCTTCAACAGACTAGCGGGAGGGTACCAAGAGACCCAGTACTTC
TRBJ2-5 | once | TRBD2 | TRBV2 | CASRGTSAKETQYF | TGTGCCAGCAGGGGGACTAGTGCTAAAGAGACCCAGTACTTC
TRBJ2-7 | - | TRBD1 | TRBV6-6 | CATILGTGGGEQYF | TGTGCCACTATCCTCGGGACAGGGGGCGGGGAGCAGTACTTC
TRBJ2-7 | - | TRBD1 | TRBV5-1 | CASSQGQGSDEQYF | TGCGCCAGCAGCCAGGGACAGGGTTCAGACGAGCAGTACTTC
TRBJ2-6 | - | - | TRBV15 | CATSKTDFPGANVLTF | TGTGCCACCAGCAAGACAGATTTCCCTGGGGCCAACGTCCTGACTTTC
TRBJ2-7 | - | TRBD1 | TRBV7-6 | CASSVRDSSYEQYF | TGTGCCAGCAGCGTGAGGGACAGCTCCTACGAGCAGTACTTC
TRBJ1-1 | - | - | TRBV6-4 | CASSVGQNTEAFF | TGTGCCAGCAGTGTAGGGCAGAACACTGAAGCTTTCTTT
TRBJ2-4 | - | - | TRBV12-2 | CASPRLGIVWRKNIQYF | TGTGCAAGTCCCCGGTTGGGTATAGTGTGGCGGAAAAACATTCAGTACTTC
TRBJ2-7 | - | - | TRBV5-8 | CASSTRDAAYEQYF | TGTGCCAGCAGCACCCGGGACGCAGCCTACGAGCAGTACTTC
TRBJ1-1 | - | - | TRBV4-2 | CASSPRGNTEAFF | TGTGCCAGCAGCCCCCGTGGAAACACTGAAGCTTTCTTT
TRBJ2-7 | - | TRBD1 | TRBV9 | CASSSSQGWASYEQYF | TGTGCCAGCAGCTCTTCACAGGGGTGGGCCTCCTACGAGCAGTACTTC
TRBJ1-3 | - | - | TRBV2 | CASSAGNTIYF | TGTGCCAGCAGTGCCGGAAACACCATATATTTT
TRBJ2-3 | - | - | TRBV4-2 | CASSQTQDNTDTQYF | TGTGCCAGCAGCCAAACCCAGGACAACACAGATACGCAGTATTTT
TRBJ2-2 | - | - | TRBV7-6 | CASSLISSGTGELFF | TGTGCCAGCAGCTTAATTTCCAGCGGCACCGGGGAGCTGTTTTTT
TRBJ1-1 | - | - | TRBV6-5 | CASSYYRGRRTSEAFF | TGTGCCAGCAGTTACTACAGAGGCCGAAGAACGTCTGAAGCTTTCTTT
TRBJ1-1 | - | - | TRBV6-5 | CASSVSGARLEAFF | TGTGCCAGCAGTGTCTCGGGGGCACGTTTGGAAGCTTTCTTT
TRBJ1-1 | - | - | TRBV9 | CASSVVGAQDTEAFF | TGTGCCAGCAGCGTAGTGGGGGCGCAGGACACTGAAGCTTTCTTT
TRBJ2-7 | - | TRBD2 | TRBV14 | CASSQLQREGPYEQYF | TGTGCCAGCAGCCAACTTCAGCGGGAGGGCCCCTACGAGCAGTACTTC
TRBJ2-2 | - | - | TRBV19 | CASRGGGSTGELFF | TGTGCCAGTAGAGGTGGGGGTAGCACCGGGGAGCTGTTTTTT
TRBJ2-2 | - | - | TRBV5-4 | CASSLGLESTSGELFF | TGTGCCAGCAGCTTGGGGCTTGAAAGTACTAGCGGGGAGCTGTTTTTT
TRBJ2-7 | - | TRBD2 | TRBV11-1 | CASSSRRTSGTTYEQYF | TGTGCCAGCAGCTCAAGGAGGACTAGCGGGACGACCTACGAGCAGTACTTC
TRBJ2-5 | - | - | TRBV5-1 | CASSFYGARETQYF | TGCGCCAGCAGCTTCTATGGGGCCCGGGAGACCCAGTACTTC
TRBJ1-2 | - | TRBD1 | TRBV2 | CASSYTGADGYTF | TGTGCCAGCAGCTACACAGGGGCGGATGGCTACACCTTC
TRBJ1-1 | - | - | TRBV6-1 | CASSPRDTKGTEAFF | TGTGCCAGCAGTCCCCGGGACACAAAGGGGACTGAAGCTTTCTTT
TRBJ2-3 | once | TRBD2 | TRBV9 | CASSGSSGGRALDTQYF | TGTGCCAGCAGCGGCTCCTCTGGCGGGAGGGCCCTAGATACGCAGTATTTT
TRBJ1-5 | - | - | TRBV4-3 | CASSQDFSGKQPQHF | TGCGCCAGCAGCCAAGATTTTTCAGGGAAACAGCCCCAGCATTTT
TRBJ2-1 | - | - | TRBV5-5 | CASSLSWTDNEQFF | TGTGCCAGCAGCCTGTCATGGACAGACAATGAGCAGTTCTTC